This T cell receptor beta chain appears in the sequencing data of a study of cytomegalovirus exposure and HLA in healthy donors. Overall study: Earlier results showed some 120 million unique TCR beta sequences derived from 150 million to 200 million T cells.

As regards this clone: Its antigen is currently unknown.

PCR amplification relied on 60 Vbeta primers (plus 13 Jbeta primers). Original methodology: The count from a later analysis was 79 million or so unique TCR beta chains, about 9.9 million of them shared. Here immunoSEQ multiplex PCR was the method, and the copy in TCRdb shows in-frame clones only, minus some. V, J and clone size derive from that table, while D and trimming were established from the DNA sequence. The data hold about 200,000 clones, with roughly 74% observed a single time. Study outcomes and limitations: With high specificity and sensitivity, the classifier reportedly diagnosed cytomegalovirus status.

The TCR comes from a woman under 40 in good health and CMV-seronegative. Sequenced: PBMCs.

The CDR3 nucleotides are TGTGCCTGGATCCGGGACAGGGCCAGGACTGAAGCTTTCTTT. This translates into CAWIRDRARTEAFF. The chain carries TRBV30 and TRBJ1-1; 9 bases map to TRBD1. The CDR3 is made up of 14 amino acids. From germline, CDR1 is GTSNPN and CDR2 SVGIG (reference sequence). V lost 4 bases and J lost 5; bases outside the gene matches: 8.